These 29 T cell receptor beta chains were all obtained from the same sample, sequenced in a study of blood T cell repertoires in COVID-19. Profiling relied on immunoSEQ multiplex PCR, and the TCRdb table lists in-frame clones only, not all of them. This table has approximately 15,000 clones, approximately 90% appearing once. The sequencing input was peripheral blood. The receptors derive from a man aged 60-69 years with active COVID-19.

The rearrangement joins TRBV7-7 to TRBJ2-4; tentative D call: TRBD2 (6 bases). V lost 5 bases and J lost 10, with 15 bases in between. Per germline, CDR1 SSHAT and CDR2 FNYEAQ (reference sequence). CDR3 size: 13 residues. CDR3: CASSPGVGEIQYF. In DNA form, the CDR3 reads TGTGCCAGCAGCCCGGGAGTCGGGGAGATTCAGTACTTC.

CDR3 in DNA: TGTGCCAGCATGAACAGGGGTGCTAGGGGCTACACCTTC. This gives the protein CASMNRGARGYTF. The rearrangement links TRBV28 to TRBJ1-2; 7 bases match TRBD1. V shed 7 bases and J 8 bases; nucleotides not matched to a gene: 10. The CDR3 has 13 residues. In germline, CDR1 is MDHEN, CDR2 SYDVKM.

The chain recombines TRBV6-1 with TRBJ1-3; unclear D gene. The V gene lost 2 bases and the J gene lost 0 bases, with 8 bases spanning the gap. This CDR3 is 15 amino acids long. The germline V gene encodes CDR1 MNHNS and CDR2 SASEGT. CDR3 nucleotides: TGTGCCAGCAGTGAACAGTTTCTCTCTGGAAACACCATATATTTT. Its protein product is CASSEQFLSGNTIYF.

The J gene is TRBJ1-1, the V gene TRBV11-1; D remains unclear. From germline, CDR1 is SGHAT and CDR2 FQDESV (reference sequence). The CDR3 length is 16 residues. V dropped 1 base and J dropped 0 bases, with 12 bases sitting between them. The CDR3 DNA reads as TGTGCCAGCAGCTTAGGCGCAGGCCTCCTGAACACTGAAGCTTTCTTT. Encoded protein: CASSLGAGLLNTEAFF.

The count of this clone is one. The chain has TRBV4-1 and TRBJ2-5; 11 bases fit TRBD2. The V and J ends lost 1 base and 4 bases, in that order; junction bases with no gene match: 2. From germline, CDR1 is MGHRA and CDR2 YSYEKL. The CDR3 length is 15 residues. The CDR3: CASSQVGTSGETQYF. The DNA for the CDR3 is TGCGCCAGCAGCCAAGTCGGGACTAGCGGAGAGACCCAGTACTTC.

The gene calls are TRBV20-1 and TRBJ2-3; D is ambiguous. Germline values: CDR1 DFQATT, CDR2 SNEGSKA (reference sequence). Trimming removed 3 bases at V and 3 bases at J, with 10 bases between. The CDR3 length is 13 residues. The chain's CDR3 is CSASLASTDTQYF. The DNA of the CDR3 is TGCAGTGCTAGTTTGGCATCAACAGATACGCAGTATTTT.

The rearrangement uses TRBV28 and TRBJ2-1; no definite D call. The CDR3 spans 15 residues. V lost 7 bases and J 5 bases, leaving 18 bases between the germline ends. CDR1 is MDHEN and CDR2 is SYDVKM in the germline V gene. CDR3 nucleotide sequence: TGTGCCAGCATCCCCAGTGTACAAACGAACAATGAGCAGTTCTTC. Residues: CASIPSVQTNNEQFF.

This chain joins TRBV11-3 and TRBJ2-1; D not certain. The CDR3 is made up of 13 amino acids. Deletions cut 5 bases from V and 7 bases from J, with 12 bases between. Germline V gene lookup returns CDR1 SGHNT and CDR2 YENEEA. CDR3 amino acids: CASSRGPQNEQFF. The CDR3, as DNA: TGTGCCAGCAGCCGAGGTCCCCAGAATGAGCAGTTCTTC.

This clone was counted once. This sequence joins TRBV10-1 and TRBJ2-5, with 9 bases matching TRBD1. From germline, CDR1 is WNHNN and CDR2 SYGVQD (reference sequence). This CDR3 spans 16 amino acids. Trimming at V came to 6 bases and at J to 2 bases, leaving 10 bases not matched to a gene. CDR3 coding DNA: TGCGCCAGCAGCAAGAAACTGGACAGGGGACAAGAGACCCAGTACTTC. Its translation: CASSKKLDRGQETQYF.

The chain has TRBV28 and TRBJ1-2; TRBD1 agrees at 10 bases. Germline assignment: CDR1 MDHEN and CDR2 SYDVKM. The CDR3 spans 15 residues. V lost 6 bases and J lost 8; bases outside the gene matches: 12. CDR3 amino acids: CASSTIRDRGWGYTF. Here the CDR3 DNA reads TGTGCCAGCAGCACTATAAGGGACAGGGGATGGGGCTACACCTTC.

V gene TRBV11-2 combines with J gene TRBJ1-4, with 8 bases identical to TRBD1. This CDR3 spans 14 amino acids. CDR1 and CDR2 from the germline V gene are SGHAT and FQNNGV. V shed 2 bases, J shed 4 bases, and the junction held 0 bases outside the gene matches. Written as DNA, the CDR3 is TGTGCCAGCAGCTTAACAGGGGGTAATGAAAAACTGTTTTTT. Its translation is CASSLTGGNEKLFF.

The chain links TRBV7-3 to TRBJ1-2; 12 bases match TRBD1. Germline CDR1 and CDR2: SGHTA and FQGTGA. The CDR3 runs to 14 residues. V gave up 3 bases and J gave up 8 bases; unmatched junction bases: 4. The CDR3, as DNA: TGTGCCAGCAGCTTGGGACAGGGGGCAAACGGCTACACCTTC. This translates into CASSLGQGANGYTF.

CDR3 DNA: TGTGCCAGCAGCTCGGGCGCTAGCGGGGGGGCGGCTGAGCAGTTCTTC. Protein product: CASSSGASGGAAEQFF. The chain is built from TRBV5-4 and TRBJ2-1, with TRBD2 matching over 12 bases. The CDR3 covers 16 residues. The V gene end was trimmed by 3 bases and the J gene end by 9 bases; junction bases not matched to a gene: 10. Germline V gene data show CDR1 as SGHNT and CDR2 as YYREEE (reference sequence).

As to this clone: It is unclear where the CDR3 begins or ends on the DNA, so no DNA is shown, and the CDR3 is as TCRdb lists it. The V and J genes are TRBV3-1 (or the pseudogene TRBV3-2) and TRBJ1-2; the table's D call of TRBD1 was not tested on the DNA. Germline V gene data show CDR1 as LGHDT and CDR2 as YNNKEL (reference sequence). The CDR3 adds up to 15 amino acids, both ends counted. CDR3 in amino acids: CASSSSDRRGSGYTF.

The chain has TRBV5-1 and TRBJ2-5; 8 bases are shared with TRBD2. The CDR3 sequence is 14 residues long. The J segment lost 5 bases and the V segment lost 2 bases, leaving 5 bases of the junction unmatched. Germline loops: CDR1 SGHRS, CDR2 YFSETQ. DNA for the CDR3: TGCGCCAGCAGCTTCTCGCAGCGGGGGGAGACCCAGTACTTC. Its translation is CASSFSQRGETQYF.

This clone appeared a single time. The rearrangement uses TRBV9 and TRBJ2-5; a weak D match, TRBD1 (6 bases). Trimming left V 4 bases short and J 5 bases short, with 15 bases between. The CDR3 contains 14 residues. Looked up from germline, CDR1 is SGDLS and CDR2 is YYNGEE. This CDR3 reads CASSLQGGRETQYF. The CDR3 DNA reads TGTGCCAGCAGCTTACAAGGGGGTCGGGAGACCCAGTACTTC. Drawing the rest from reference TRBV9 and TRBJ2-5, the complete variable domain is DSGVTQTPKHLITATGQRVTLRCSPRSGDLSVYWYQQSLDQGLQFLIQYYNGEERAKGNILERFSAQQFPDLHSELNLSSLELGDSALYFCASSLQGGRETQYFGPGTRLLVL.

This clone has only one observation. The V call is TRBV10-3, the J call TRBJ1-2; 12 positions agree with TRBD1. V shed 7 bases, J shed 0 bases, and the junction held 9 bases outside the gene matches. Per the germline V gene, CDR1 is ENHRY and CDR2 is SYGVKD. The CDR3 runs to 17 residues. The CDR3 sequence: CAINPGQGAGSNYGYTF. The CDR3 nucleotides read TGTGCCATCAACCCGGGACAGGGGGCCGGGTCTAACTATGGCTACACCTTC.

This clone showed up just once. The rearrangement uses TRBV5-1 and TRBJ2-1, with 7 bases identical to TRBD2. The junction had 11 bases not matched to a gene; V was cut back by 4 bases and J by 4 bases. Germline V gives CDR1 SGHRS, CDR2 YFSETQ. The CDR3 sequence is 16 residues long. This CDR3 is CASSRMASGQYNEQFF. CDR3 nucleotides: TGCGCCAGCAGCCGAATGGCTAGCGGCCAATACAATGAGCAGTTCTTC.

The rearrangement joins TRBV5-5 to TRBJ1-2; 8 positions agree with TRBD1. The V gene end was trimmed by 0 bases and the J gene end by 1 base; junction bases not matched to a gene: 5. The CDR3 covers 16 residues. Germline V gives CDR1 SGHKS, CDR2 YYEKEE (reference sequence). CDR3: CASSLEGQAINYGYTF. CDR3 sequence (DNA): TGTGCCAGCAGCTTGGAGGGACAGGCCATTAACTATGGCTACACCTTC.

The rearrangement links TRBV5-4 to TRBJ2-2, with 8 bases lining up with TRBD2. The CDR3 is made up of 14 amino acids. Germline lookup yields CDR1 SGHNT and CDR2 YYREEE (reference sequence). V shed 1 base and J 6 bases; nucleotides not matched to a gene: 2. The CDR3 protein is CASSLQAGAGELFF. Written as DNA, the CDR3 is TGTGCCAGCAGCTTGCAAGCGGGGGCCGGGGAGCTGTTTTTT.

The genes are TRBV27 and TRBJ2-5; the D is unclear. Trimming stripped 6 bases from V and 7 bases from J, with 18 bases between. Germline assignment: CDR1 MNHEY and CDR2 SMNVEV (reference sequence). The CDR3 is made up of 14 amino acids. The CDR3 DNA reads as TGTGCCAGCAGCCCCTCGATCGAGGTTGGGACCCAGTACTTC. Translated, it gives CASSPSIEVGTQYF.

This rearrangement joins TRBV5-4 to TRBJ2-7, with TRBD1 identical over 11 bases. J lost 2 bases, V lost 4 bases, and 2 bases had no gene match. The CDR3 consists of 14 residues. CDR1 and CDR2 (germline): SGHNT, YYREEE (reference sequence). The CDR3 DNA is TGTGCCAGCAGCAAGGGACAGGGGGCCTACGAGCAGTACGTC. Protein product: CASSKGQGAYEQYV.

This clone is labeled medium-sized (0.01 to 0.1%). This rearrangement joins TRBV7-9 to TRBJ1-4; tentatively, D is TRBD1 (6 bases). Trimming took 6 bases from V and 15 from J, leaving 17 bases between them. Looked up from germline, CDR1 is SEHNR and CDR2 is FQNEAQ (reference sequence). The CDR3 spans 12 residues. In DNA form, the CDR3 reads TGTGCCAGCAGTGACCCAGGTGGGGGCTTGTTTTTT. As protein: CASSDPGGGLFF.

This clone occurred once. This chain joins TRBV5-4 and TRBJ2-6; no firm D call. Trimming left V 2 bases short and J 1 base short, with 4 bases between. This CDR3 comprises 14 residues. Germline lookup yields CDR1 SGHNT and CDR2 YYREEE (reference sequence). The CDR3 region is CASSFYSGANVLTF. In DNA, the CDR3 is TGTGCCAGCAGCTTCTATTCTGGGGCCAACGTCCTGACTTTC.

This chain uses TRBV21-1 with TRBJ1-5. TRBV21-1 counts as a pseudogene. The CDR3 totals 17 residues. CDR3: CASSLPGGPYSNQPQHF. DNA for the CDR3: TGTGCCAGCAGCCTTCCGGGGGGTCCTTATAGCAATCAGCCCCAGCATTTT.

CDR3 DNA: TGTGCCAGCAGCTTAGCCTCACTAGCGGAGACCTACGAGCAGTACTTC. Encoded protein: CASSLASLAETYEQYF. The rearrangement links TRBV7-6 to TRBJ2-7; the match to TRBD2 covers 8 bases. The ends lost 0 bases at V and 2 bases at J; junction bases unmatched: 6. The CDR3 loop spans 16 amino acids. Looked up from germline, CDR1 is SGHVS and CDR2 is FNYEAQ.

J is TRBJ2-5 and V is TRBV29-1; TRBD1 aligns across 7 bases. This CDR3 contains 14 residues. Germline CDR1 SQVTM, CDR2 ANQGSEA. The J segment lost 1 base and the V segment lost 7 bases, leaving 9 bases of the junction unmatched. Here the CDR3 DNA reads TGCAGCGCCCGACCCAGGGACAGCCAAGAGACCCAGTACTTC. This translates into CSARPRDSQETQYF.

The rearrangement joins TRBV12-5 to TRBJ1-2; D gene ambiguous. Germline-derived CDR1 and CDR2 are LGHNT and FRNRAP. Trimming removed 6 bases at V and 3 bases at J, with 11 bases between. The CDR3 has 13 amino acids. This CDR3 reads CASGEREDYGYTF. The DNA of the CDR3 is TGTGCTAGTGGAGAAAGGGAGGACTATGGCTACACCTTC.

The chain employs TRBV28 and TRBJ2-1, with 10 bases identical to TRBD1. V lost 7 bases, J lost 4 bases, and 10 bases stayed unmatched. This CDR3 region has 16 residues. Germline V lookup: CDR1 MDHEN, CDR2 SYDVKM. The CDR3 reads CASNPPGQGIYNEQFF. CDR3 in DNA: TGTGCCAGCAACCCTCCGGGACAGGGGATTTACAATGAGCAGTTCTTC.